This is a list of T cell receptor beta chains from one sample in a study of CD8+ T cells in alopecia areata. Generated by immunoSEQ multiplex PCR, the TCRdb table keeps only in-frame clones and is missing some. The table lists thousands of clones, 60% to 70% of them singletons. Material: skin, obtained at week 0. The receptors shown here come from a human donor with alopecia areata. The CDR3 runs from the conserved cysteine through the conserved F or W. Each record gives: V gene, D gene, clone size, J gene, CDR3 DNA, CDR3 protein. A D gene is named only where the DNA matches it firmly. Clone size is stated in some rows and not others, as once, few, many or a class when expanded.

>TRBV10-3|.|.|TRBJ2-7
TGTGCCATCTCTTCATTCGGGCGCGGGGACGAGCAGTACTTC
CAISSFGRGDEQYF
>TRBV4-1|.|.|TRBJ2-5
TGCGCCAGCAGCCAAGGAGACGGGGGCTTCCAAGAGACCCAGTACTTC
CASSQGDGGFQETQYF
>TRBV19|TRBD2|.|TRBJ2-7
TGTGCCAGTAGTAGGATCCGGGAGGGGTCCTACGAGCAGTACTTC
CASSRIREGSYEQYF
>TRBV11-2|.|.|TRBJ1-1
TGTGCCAGCAGCTTAGCTGGCAGGGGACACACTGAAGCTTTCTTT
CASSLAGRGHTEAFF
>TRBV4-3|.|.|TRBJ2-5
TGCGCCAGCAGCCAAGAGAGGCGAGCCCAAGAGACCCAGTACTTC
CASSQERRAQETQYF
>TRBV4-2|TRBD2|.|TRBJ2-3
TGTGCCAGCAGCCAAGATCCTCGGTCGAACCCGGGACTAGCGGGGGGGCCTCCAGATACGCAGTATTTT
CASSQDPRSNPGLAGGPPDTQYF
>TRBV27|.|.|TRBJ2-7
TGTGCCAGCAGGACGAATCAGAAGGGAGAACAGTACTTC
CASRTNQKGEQYF
>TRBV11-3|.|once|TRBJ1-1
TGTGCCAGCAGCTTAGTGGCGGCCAGTGAAGCTTTCTTT
CASSLVAASEAFF
>TRBV27|TRBD1|.|TRBJ1-2
TGTGCCAGCAGTTCATTTAGGACAGGGGAGGGCTACACCTTC
CASSSFRTGEGYTF
>TRBV5-1|TRBD2|few|TRBJ2-7
TGCGCCAGCAGCTTGGATGGGCGGACTAGCGACGAGCAGTACTTC
CASSLDGRTSDEQYF
>TRBV18|TRBD1|.|TRBJ1-3
TGTGCCAGCTCAACGGGACAGCTCTCTGGAAACACCATATATTTT
CASSTGQLSGNTIYF
>TRBV2|.|.|TRBJ2-7
TGTGCCAGCAGTGAAGGCTACAGCTGGGAGCAGTACTTC
CASSEGYSWEQYF
>TRBV5-6|.|.|TRBJ2-2
TGTGCCAGCAGCCTTCCGGTGGCCGGGGAGCTGTTTTTT
CASSLPVAGELFF
>TRBV15|.|.|TRBJ1-6
TGTGCCACCAGCAGAGATCGGGGGAGGGGACCCCTCCACTTT
CATSRDRGRGPLHF
>TRBV11-3|.|.|TRBJ2-7
TGTGCCAGCAGCTTAGGAGTCCAAGGAGCCTACGAGCAGTACTTC
CASSLGVQGAYEQYF
>TRBV6-6|.|.|TRBJ1-6
TGTGCCAGCAGCTACTCACCAGGGGACGGATCACCCCTCCACTTT
CASSYSPGDGSPLHF
>TRBV6-1|.|.|TRBJ2-1
TGTGCCAGCAGAAAAACACGGGCAGAGCAGTTCTTC
CASRKTRAEQFF
>TRBV4-2|TRBD1|.|TRBJ1-5
TGTGCCAGCAGCCAAACTTGGACAGGGGGCCCTTATAGCAATCAGCCCCAGCATTTT
CASSQTWTGGPYSNQPQHF
>TRBV11-1|.|few|TRBJ1-6
TGTGCCAGCAGCTACGGGACACCGAATAATTCACCCCTCCACTTT
CASSYGTPNNSPLHF
>TRBV29-1|TRBD1|.|TRBJ1-4
TGCAGCGTGACAGGGGGCGGCGAAAAACTGTTTTTT
CSVTGGGEKLFF
>TRBV7-9|TRBD1|.|TRBJ2-1
TGTGCCAGCAGTTTCAGAGGACAGGGGATTTACAATGAGCAGTTCTTC
CASSFRGQGIYNEQFF
>TRBV19|TRBD1|few|TRBJ2-1
TGTGCCAGTAAACAGCGGAGCGGACAGGGATCCTCCTACAATGAGCAGTTCTTC
CASKQRSGQGSSYNEQFF
>TRBV30|.|.|TRBJ1-4
TGTGCCTGGAGTGTACAGAACAGGGCAGGGGAACTGTTTTTT
CAWSVQNRAGELFF
>TRBV11-2|.|.|TRBJ1-3
TGTGCCAGCAGCCCGGGTCCTGGAAACACCATATATTTT
CASSPGPGNTIYF
>TRBV5-2|.|.|TRBJ2-1
TGTGCCAGCAGCCCAATAGGCGGGGGGATTGACAATGAGCAGTTCTTC
CASSPIGGGIDNEQFF
>TRBV7-7|.|.|TRBJ2-5
TGTGCCAGCAGCTCCAGTCAAGAGACCCAGTACTTC
CASSSSQETQYF
>TRBV11-2|TRBD2|.|TRBJ2-7
TGTGCCAGCAGCTTAGTAGCGGGGGAAACCTACGAGCAGTACTTC
CASSLVAGETYEQYF
>TRBV10-2|.|few|TRBJ1-2
TGCGCCAGCAGTGAGACGCAGGACCTGGATGGCTACACCTTC
CASSETQDLDGYTF
>TRBV2|TRBD1|.|TRBJ1-4
TGTGCCAGCAGCGGGACAGGGGGCGGCGGAAAACTGTTTTTT
CASSGTGGGGKLFF
>TRBV5-1|TRBD1|few|TRBJ2-6
TGCGCCAGCAGCGCGGGACAGGGGGCCTCTGGGGCCAACGTCCTGACTTTC
CASSAGQGASGANVLTF
>TRBV18|.|.|TRBJ1-1
TGTGCCAGCTCACCTCTGGCAGGGTCTTACACTGAAGCTTTCTTT
CASSPLAGSYTEAFF
>TRBV4-2|TRBD2|.|TRBJ2-3
TGTGCCAGCAGCCCACAGCGGGGGGGCTTCCCAGATACGCAGTATTTT
CASSPQRGGFPDTQYF
>TRBV6-1|.|.|TRBJ2-7
TGTGCCAGCGTCGGGAACTCCTACGAGCAGTACTTC
CASVGNSYEQYF
>TRBV11-2|.|once|TRBJ1-2
TGTGCCAGCAGGCAACAGGAGTATGGCTACACCTTC
CASRQQEYGYTF
>TRBV7-6|TRBD2|few|TRBJ2-5
TGTGCCAGCAGCTTACGGGAGGAGGGGACCCAGTACTTC
CASSLREEGTQYF
>TRBV20-1|.|.|TRBJ2-1
TGCAGTGCTAGAGGCAGCAATGAGCAGTTCTTC
CSARGSNEQFF
>TRBV7-9|.|.|TRBJ2-1
TGTGCCAGCAGCAGCGGAGACAATGAGCAGTTCTTC
CASSSGDNEQFF
>TRBV9|.|.|TRBJ1-2
TGTGCCAGCAGCCCGGGACGGAACTATGGCTACACCTTC
CASSPGRNYGYTF
>TRBV28|TRBD2|.|TRBJ2-7
TGTGCCAGCAGTTTTCGATTAGCGGGGGGGCACGACTACGAGCAGTACTTC
CASSFRLAGGHDYEQYF
>TRBV6-1|TRBD1|.|TRBJ1-2
TGTGCCAGCCAGAACAGGGGCGCGGGATATGGCTACACCTTC
CASQNRGAGYGYTF
>TRBV6-6|.|.|TRBJ1-6
TGTGCCAGCATAAAGTCCACAAATTCACCCCTCCACTTT
CASIKSTNSPLHF
>TRBV13|.|.|TRBJ1-3
TGTGCCAGCAGGCTACAGGGTATGAGAGGAAACACCATATATTTT
CASRLQGMRGNTIYF
>TRBV6-5|.|.|TRBJ2-4
TGTGCCAGCAGACCCCCGGGACGGGACATTCAGTACTTC
CASRPPGRDIQYF
>TRBV6-6|.|.|TRBJ2-7
TGTGCCAGCAGAGATCGTGCTAGCCCAAACTCCTACGAGCAGTACTTC
CASRDRASPNSYEQYF
>TRBV15|.|.|TRBJ1-1
TGTGCCACCAGCAGAGAGCGGTGGGGGAACACTGAAGCTTTCTTT
CATSRERWGNTEAFF
>TRBV6-6|.|few|TRBJ1-3
TGTGCCATCTCAGGAGGGGCCTTCTCTGGAAACACCATATATTTT
CAISGGAFSGNTIYF
>TRBV5-1|TRBD1|.|TRBJ1-1
TGCGCCAGCAGCCCGGGACAGGGGGTTCACACTGAAGCTTTCTTT
CASSPGQGVHTEAFF
>TRBV11-3|TRBD1|few|TRBJ2-5
TGTGCCAGCAGCTTCCGGGACAGATTACAAGAGACCCAGTACTTC
CASSFRDRLQETQYF
>TRBV15|.|.|TRBJ1-6
TGTGCCACCAGCAGAGACGCCCGGGGGGGAGCAAACCCTAATTCACCCCTCCACTTT
CATSRDARGGANPNSPLHF
>TRBV5-1|.|.|TRBJ2-2
TGCGCCAGCAGCTTAGGAGGGGTCGACACCGGGGAGCTGTTTTTT
CASSLGGVDTGELFF
>TRBV6-6|.|.|TRBJ1-5
TGCGCCAGCACCTGGGACCCACTCAATCAGCCCCAGCATTTT
CASTWDPLNQPQHF
>TRBV7-9|.|large|TRBJ1-2
TGTGCCAGCAGCTTGACATATGGCTACACCTTC
CASSLTYGYTF
>TRBV10-3|.|.|TRBJ2-3
TGTGCCATCAGTGGTAAGGTCCCAGATACGCAGTATTTT
CAISGKVPDTQYF
>TRBV29-1|.|.|TRBJ2-5
TGCAGCGCTTCACCCGGGGTAGCGGAGACCCAGTACTTC
CSASPGVAETQYF
>TRBV27|TRBD1|.|TRBJ2-5
TGTGCCAGCAGCCCGCAGGGGGCCCAAGAGACCCAGTACTTC
CASSPQGAQETQYF